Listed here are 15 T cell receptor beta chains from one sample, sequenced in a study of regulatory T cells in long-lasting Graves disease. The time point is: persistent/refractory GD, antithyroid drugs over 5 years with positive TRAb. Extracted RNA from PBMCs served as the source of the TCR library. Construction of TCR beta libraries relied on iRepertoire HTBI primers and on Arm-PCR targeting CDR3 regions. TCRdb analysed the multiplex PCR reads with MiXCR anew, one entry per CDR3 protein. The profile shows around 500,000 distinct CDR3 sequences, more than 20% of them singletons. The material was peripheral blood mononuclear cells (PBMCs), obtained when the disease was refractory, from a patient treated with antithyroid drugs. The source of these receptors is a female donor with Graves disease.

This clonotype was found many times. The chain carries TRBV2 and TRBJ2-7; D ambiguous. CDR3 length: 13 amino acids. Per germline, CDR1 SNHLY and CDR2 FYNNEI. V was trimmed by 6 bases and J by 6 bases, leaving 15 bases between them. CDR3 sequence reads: CASRATAGVEQYF. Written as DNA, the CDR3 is TGTGCCAGCAGAGCCACCGCAGGAGTCGAGCAGTACTTC.

The CDR3 loop is CSAPARDRLKETQYF. Written as DNA, the CDR3 is TGCAGTGCACCAGCCCGGGACAGACTTAAAGAGACCCAGTACTTC. This chain connects TRBV20-1 to TRBJ2-5, with 7 bases lining up with TRBD1. The CDR3 is 15 amino acids. With V trimmed by 6 bases and J by 3 bases, 13 bases remained unmatched. Germline V gene data show CDR1 as DFQATT and CDR2 as SNEGSKA (reference sequence).

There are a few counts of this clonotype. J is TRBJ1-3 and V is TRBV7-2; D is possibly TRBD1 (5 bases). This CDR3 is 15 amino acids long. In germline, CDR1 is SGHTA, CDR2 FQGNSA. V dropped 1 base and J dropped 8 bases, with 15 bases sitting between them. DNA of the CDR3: TGTGCCAGCAGCTTAGAGGGGCCAGGGTGGCACACCATATATTTT. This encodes CASSLEGPGWHTIYF.

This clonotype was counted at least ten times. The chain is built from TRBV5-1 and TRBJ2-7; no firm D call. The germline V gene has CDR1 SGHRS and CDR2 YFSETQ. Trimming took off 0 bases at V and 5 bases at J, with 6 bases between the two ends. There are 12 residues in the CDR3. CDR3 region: CASSLALNEQYF. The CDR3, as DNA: TGCGCCAGCAGCTTGGCCCTAAACGAGCAGTACTTC.

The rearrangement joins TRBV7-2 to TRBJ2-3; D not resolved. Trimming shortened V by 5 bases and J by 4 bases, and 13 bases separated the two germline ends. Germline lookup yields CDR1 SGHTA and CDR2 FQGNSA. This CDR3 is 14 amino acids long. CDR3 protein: CASSRGRIPDTQYF. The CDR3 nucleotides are TGTGCCAGCAGCCGCGGCCGGATTCCAGATACGCAGTATTTT.

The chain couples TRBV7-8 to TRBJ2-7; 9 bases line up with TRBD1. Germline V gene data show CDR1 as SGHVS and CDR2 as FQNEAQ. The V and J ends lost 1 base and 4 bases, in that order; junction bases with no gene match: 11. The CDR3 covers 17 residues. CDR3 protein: CASSLGGTGKAQYEQYF. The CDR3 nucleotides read TGTGCCAGCAGCTTAGGAGGGACAGGGAAGGCTCAGTACGAGCAGTACTTC.

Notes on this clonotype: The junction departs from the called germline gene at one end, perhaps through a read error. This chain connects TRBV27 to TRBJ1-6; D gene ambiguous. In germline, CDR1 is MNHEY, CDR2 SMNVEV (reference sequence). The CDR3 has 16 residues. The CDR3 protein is CASGFSVVGNNSPLHF. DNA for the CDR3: TGTGCCAGCGGTTTTTCAGTCGTCGGAAATAATTCACCCCTCCACTTT.

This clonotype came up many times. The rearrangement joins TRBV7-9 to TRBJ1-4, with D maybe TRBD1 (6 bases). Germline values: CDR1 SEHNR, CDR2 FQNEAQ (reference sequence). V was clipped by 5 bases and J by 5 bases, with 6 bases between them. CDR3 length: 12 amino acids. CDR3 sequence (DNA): TGTGCCAGCAGCACAGGGAATGAAAAACTGTTTTTT. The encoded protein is CASSTGNEKLFF.

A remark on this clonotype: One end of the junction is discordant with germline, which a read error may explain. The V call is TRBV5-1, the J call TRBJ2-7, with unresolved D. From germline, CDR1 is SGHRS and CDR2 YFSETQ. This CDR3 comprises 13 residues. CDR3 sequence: CASSLGFSYERYF. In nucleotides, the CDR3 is TGCGCCAGCAGCTTGGGTTTCTCCTACGAGCGGTACTTC.

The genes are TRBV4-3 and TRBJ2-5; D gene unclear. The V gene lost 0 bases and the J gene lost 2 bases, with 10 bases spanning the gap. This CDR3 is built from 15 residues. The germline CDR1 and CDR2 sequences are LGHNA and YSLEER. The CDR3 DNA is TGCGCCAGCAGCCAAGATCCGGCTTCTCAAGAGACCCAGTACTTC. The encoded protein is CASSQDPASQETQYF.

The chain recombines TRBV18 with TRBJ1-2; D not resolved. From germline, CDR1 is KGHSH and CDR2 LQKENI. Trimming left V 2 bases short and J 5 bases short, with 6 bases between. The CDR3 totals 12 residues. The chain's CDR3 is CASSPYTYGYTF. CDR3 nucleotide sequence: TGTGCCAGCTCACCATACACATATGGCTACACCTTC.

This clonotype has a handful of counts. CDR3 DNA sequence: TGTGCCAGCAGCCAACAACCGGGCAGCATCTACGAGCAGTACTTC. It encodes CASSQQPGSIYEQYF. The chain recombines TRBV7-2 with TRBJ2-7; D is unclear. V gave up 5 bases and J gave up 3 bases, with 17 bases separating them. This CDR3 has 15 amino acids. CDR1 is SGHTA, CDR2 FQGNSA, per germline.

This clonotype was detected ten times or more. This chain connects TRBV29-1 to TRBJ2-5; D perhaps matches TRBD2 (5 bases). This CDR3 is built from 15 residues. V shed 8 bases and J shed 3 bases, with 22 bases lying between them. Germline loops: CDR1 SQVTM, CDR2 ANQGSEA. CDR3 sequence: CSTDSPPGSKETQYF. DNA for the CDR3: TGCAGCACAGATTCTCCCCCGGGGTCAAAAGAGACCCAGTACTTC.

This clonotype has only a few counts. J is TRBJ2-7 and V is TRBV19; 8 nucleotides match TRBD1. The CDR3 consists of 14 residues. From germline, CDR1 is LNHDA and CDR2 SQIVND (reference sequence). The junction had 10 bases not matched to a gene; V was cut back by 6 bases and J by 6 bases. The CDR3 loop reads CASRGQARLREQYF. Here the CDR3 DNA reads TGTGCCAGTAGGGGACAGGCTCGGTTACGCGAGCAGTACTTC.

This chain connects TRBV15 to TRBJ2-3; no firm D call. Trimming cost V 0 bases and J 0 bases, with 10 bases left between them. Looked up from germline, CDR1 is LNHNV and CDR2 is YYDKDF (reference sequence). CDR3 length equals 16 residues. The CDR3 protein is CATSRDRADSTDTQYF. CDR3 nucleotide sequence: TGTGCCACCAGCAGAGATCGGGCGGATAGCACAGATACGCAGTATTTT.